This is a list of T cell receptor beta chains from one sample in a study of cytomegalovirus exposure and HLA in healthy donors. Using immunoSEQ multiplex PCR, the repertoire was profiled, and TCRdb retains in-frame clones only, with some absent. The sample lists 100,000 to 150,000 clones, about 91% seen once, with 1.1% in the top ten. Sequencing was carried out using PBMCs. The origin of the receptors is a woman aged 18-35 years in good health and CMV-seronegative. The CDR3 runs from the conserved cysteine through the conserved F or W. Fields, in order: V gene, J gene, CDR3 protein.

>TRBV28|TRBJ1-4
CASSLVGVEKLFF
>TRBV21-1|TRBJ1-6
CAKGGGLSNSPLHF
>TRBV7-2|TRBJ2-2
CASSAGLNTGELFF
>TRBV28|TRBJ1-1
CASSLTGGGTEAFF
>TRBV30|TRBJ1-5
CAWEQGAGPQHF
>TRBV4-2|TRBJ2-7
CASSPGLDRASSYEQYF
>TRBV2|TRBJ2-3
CASSNRDTQYF
>TRBV2|TRBJ2-5
CASGRDSEETQYF
>TRBV30|TRBJ1-1
CAWSGGQPEAFF
>TRBV27|TRBJ2-7
CASSSREAYEQYF
>TRBV7-2|TRBJ1-2
CASSPIGTGPTYGYTF
>TRBV5-1|TRBJ1-5
CASSLEGEGPQHF
>TRBV11-3|TRBJ2-2
CASSALRTSGRLSGELFF
>TRBV6-6|TRBJ2-5
CASSYARETQYF
>TRBV5-5|TRBJ2-7
CASSLIYSRVPLEQYF
>TRBV7-9|TRBJ2-7
CASSRTGDYEQYF
>TRBV29-1|TRBJ1-2
CSVEDFTGGYGYTF
>TRBV6-4|TRBJ1-2
CASGPGQGGSGYTF
>TRBV6-1|TRBJ1-5
CASSEQGSLNQPQHF
>TRBV28|TRBJ2-2
CASFYYSTGELFF
>TRBV10-1|TRBJ1-1
CASSELKGPDEAFF
>TRBV6-1|TRBJ1-6
CASSSGTSNNSPLHF
>TRBV5-1|TRBJ2-1
CASELGGTSPYNEQFF
>TRBV28|TRBJ2-3
CASSATGPPETDTQYF
>TRBV7-2|TRBJ2-3
CASTSTDTQYF
>TRBV6-6|TRBJ1-3
CASSYSRGASGNTIYF
>TRBV30|TRBJ1-6
CAWSVPNLTGASSYNSPLHF
>TRBV10-3|TRBJ1-3
CAISGGVPGNTIYF
>TRBV5-1|TRBJ1-1
CASSLQGNTEAFF
>TRBV7-8|TRBJ1-1
CASSLVAFNTEAFF
>TRBV10-2|TRBJ2-7
CASTEIYLSEQYF
>TRBV18|TRBJ1-2
CASSPPGGDYGYTF
>TRBV2|TRBJ2-3
CASSRTSGGPDTQYF
>TRBV11-3|TRBJ2-2
CASSTGTSGTTTGELFF
>TRBV7-2|TRBJ1-1
CASGGRVNTEAFF
>TRBV27|TRBJ2-5
CASSLYVTTTQYF
>TRBV28|TRBJ2-7
CASSLFPGFRSYEQYF
>TRBV28|TRBJ1-5
CASSLGRDRVFSQPQHF
>TRBV25-1|TRBJ1-1
CASSAHREYTEAFF
>TRBV5-1|TRBJ2-7
CASSSLTSGRWGSYEQYF
>TRBV6-1|TRBJ1-6
CASSEGFGSGHSPLHF